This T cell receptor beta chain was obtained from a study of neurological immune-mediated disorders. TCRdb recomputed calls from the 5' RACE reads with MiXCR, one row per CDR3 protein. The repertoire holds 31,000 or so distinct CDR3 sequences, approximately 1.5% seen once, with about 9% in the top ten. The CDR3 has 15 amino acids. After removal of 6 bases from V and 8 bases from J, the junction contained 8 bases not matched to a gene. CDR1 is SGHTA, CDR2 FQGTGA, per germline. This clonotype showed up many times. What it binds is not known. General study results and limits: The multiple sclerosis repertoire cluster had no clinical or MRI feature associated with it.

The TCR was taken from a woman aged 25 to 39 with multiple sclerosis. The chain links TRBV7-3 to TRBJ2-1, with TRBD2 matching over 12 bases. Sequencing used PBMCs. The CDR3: CASRGTSGRLDEQFF. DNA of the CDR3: TGTGCCAGCAGGGGGACTAGCGGGCGGTTGGATGAGCAGTTCTTC.